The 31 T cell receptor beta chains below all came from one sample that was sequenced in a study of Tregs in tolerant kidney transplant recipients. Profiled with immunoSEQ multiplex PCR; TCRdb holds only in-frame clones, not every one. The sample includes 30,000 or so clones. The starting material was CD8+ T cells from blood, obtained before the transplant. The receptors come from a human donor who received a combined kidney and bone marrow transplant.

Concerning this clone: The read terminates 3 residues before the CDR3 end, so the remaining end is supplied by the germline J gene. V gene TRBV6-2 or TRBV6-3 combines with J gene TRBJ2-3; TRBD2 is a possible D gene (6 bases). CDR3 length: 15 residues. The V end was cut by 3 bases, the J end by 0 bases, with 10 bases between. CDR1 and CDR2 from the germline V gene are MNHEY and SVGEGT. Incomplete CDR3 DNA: TGTGCCAGCAGTTATGGCGGGACTAGCACAGATACG. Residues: CASSYGGTSTDT. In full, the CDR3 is CASSYGGTSTDTQYF.

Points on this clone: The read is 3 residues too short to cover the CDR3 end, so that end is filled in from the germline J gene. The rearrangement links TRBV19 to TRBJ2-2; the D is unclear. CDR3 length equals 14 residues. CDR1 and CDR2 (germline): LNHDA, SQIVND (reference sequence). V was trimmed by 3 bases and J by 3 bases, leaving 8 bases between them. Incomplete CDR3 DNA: TGTGCCAGTAGTATGACACCATACACCGGGGAG. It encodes CASSMTPYTGE. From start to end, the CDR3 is CASSMTPYTGELFF.

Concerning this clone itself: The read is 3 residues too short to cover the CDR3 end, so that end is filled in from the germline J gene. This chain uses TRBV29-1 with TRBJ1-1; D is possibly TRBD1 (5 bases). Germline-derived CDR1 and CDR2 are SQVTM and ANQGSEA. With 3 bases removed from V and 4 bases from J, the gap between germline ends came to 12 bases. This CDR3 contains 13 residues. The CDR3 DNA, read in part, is TGCAGCGTTGACTTTTCGGGGGGCACTGAA. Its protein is CSVDFSGGTE. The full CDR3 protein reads CSVDFSGGTEAFF.

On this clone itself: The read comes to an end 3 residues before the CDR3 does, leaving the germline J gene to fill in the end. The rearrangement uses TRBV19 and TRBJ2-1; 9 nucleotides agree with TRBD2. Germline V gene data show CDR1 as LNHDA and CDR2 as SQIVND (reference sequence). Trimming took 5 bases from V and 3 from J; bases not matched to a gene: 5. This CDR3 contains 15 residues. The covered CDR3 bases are TGTGCCAGTAGTCCGACTAGCGGATACTACAATGAG. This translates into CASSPTSGYYNE. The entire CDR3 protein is CASSPTSGYYNEQFF.

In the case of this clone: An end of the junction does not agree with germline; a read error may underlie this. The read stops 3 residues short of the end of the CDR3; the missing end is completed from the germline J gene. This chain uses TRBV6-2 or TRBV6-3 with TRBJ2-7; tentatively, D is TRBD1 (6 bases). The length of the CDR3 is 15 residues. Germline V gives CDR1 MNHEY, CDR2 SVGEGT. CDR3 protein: CASRYVGGGPYEQYF. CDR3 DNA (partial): TGTGCCAGCCGTTATGTCGGTGGGGGCCCGTACGAG.

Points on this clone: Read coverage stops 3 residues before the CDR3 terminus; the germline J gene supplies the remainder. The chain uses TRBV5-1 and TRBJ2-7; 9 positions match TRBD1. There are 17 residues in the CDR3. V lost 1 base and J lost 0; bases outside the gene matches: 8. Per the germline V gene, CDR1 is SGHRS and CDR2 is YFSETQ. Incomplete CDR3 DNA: TGCGCCAGCAGCTTGCCACGTGGACAGGGGAGCTCCTACGAG. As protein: CASSLPRGQGSSYE. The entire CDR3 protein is CASSLPRGQGSSYEQYF. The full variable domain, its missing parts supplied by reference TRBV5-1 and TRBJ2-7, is KAGVTQTPRYLIKTRGQQVTLSCSPISGHRSVSWYQQTPGQGLQFLFEYFSETQRNKGNFPGRFSGRQFSNSRSEMNVSTLELGDSALYLCASSLPRGQGSSYEQYFGPGTRLTVT.

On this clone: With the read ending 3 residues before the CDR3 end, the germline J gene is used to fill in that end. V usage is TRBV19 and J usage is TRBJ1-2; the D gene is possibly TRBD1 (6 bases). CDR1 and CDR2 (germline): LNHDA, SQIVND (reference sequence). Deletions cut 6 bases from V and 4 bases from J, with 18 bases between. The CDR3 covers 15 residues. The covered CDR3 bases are TGTGCCAGTAGGGGGGCGGGCCCGCAGGGCTATGGC. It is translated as CASRGAGPQGYG. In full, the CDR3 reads CASRGAGPQGYGYTF.

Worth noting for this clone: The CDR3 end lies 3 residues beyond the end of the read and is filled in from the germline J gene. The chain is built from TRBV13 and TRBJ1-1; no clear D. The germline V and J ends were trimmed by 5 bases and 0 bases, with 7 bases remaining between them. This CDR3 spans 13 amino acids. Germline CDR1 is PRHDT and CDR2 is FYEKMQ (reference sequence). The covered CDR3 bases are TGTGCCAGCAGCCCCCCGGTGAACACTGAA. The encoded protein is CASSPPVNTE. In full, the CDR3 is CASSPPVNTEAFF.

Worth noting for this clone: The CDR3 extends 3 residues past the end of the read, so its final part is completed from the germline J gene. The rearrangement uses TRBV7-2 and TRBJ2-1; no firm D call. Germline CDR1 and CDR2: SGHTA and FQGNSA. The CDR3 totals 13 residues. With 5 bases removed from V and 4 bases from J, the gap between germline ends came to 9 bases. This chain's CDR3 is CASSQTPYNEQFF. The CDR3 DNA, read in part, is TGTGCCAGCAGCCAGACTCCGTACAATGAG. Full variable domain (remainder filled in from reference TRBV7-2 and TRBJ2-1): GAGVSQSPSNKVTEKGKDVELRCDPISGHTALYWYRQSLGQGLEFLIYFQGNSAPDKSGLPSDRFSAERTGGSVSTLTIQRTQQEDSAVYLCASSQTPYNEQFFGPGTRLTVL.

The sequenced CDR3 bases are TGTGCCACCAGGGACAGTGAGGTCTACGAG. Translated: CATRDSEVYE. The whole CDR3 reads CATRDSEVYEQYF. J is TRBJ2-7 and V is TRBV2; 7 bases agree with TRBD1. Coverage ceases 3 residues before the CDR3 finishes, and the germline J gene fills in the end. After removal of 10 bases from V and 3 bases from J, the junction contained 9 bases not matched to a gene. Germline loops: CDR1 SNHLY, CDR2 FYNNEI. The CDR3 extends over 13 amino acids.

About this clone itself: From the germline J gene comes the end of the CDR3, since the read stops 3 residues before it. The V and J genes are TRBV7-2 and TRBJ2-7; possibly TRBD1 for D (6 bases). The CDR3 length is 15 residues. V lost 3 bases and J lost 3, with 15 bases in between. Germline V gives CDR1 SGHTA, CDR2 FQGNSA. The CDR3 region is CASSLDRLQGYEQYF. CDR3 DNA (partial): TGTGCCAGCAGCTTGGACAGACTCCAGGGCTACGAG.

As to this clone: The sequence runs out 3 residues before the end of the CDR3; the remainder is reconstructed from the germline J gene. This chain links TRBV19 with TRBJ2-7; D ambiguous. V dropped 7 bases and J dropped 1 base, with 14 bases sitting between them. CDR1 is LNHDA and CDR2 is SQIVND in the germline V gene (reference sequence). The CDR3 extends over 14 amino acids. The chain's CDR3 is CASTVTSRSYEQYF. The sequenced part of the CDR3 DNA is TGTGCCAGTACCGTCACGTCCCGGTCCTACGAG.

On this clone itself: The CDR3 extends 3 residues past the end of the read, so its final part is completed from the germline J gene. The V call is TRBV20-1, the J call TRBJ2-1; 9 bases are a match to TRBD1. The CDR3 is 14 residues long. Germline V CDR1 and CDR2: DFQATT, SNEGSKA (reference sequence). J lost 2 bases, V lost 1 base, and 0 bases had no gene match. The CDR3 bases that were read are TGCAGTGCTAGAGGGACAGGGGCCTACAATGAG. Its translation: CSARGTGAYNE. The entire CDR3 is CSARGTGAYNEQFF.

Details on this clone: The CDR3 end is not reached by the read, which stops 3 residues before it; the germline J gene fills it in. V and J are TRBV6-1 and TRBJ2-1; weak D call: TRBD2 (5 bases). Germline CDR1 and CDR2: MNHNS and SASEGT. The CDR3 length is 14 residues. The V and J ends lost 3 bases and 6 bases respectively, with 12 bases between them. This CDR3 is CASSDFAGLNEQFF. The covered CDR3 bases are TGTGCCAGCAGTGATTTCGCAGGACTCAATGAG.

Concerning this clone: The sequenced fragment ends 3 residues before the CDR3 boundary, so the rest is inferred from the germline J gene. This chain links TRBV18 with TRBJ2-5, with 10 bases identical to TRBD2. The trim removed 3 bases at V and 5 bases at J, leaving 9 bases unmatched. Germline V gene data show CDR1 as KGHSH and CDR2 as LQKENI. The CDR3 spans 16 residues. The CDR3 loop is CASSPVLAGERETQYF. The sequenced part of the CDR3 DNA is TGTGCCAGCTCACCGGTCCTAGCGGGAGAAAGGGAGACC.

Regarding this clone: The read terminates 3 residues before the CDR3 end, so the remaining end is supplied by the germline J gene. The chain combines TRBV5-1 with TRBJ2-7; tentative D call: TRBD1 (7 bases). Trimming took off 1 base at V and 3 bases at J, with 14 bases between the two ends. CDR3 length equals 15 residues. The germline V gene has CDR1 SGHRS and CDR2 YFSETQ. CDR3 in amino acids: CASSLSPGGGYEQYF. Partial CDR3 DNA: TGCGCCAGCAGCTTGTCTCCAGGGGGAGGCTACGAG.

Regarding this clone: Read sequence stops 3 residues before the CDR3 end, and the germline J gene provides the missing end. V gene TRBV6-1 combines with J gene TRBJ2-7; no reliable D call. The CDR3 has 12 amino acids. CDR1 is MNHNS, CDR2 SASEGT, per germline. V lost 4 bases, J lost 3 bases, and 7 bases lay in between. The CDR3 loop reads CASSVLGYEQYF. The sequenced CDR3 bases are TGTGCCAGCAGTGTCCTAGGCTACGAG.

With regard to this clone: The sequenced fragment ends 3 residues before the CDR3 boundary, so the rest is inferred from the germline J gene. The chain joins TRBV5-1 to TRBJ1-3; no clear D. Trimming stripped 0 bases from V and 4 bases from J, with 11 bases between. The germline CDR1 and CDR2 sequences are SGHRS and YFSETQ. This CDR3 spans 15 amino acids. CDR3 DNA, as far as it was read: TGCGCCAGCAGCTTGGACCCGGGGTCCGGAAACACC. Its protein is CASSLDPGSGNT. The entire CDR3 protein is CASSLDPGSGNTIYF.

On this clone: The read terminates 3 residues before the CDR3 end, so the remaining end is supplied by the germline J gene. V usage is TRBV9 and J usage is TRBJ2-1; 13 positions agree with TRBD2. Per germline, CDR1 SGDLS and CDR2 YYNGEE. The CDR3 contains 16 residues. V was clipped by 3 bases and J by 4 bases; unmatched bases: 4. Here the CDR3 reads CASSAPGLAGYNEQFF. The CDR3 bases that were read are TGTGCCAGCAGCGCCCCGGGACTAGCGGGGTACAATGAG.

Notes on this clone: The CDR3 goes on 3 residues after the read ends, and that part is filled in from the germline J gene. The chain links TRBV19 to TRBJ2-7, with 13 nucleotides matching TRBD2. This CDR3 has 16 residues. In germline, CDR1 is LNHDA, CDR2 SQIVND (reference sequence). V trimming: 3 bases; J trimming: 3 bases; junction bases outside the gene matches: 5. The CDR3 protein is CASSMGTSGNFYEQYF. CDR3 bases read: TGTGCCAGTAGTATGGGGACTAGCGGGAATTTCTACGAG.

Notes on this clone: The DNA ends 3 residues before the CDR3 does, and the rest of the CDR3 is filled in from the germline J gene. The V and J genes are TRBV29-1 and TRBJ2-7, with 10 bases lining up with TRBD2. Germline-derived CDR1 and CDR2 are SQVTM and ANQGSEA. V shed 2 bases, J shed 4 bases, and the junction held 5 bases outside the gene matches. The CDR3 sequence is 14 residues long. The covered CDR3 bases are TGCAGCGTTGAAATGGCTAGCGGGAGTTACGAG. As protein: CSVEMASGSYE. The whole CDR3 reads CSVEMASGSYEQYF.

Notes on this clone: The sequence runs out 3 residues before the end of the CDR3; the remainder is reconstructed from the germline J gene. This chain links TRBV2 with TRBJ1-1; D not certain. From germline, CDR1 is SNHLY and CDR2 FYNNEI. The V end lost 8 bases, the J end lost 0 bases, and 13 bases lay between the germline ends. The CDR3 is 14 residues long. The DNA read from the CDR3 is TGTGCCAGCTGGGCAGTTATACTGAACACTGAA. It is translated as CASWAVILNTE. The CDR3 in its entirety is CASWAVILNTEAFF.

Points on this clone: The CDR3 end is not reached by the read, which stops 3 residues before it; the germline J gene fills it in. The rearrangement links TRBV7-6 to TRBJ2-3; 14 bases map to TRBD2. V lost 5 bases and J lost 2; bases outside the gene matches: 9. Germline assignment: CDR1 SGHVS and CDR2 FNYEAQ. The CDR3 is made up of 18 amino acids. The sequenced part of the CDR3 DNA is TGTGCCAGCAGCGCCCCGACTAGCGGGAGGGAAAACACAGATACG. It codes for CASSAPTSGRENTDT. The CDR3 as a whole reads CASSAPTSGRENTDTQYF. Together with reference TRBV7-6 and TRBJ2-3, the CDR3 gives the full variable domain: GAGVSQSPRYKVTKRGQDVALRCDPISGHVSLYWYRQALGQGPEFLTYFNYEAQQDKSGLPNDRFSAERPEGSISTLTIQRTEQRDSAMYRCASSAPTSGRENTDTQYFGPGTRLTVL.

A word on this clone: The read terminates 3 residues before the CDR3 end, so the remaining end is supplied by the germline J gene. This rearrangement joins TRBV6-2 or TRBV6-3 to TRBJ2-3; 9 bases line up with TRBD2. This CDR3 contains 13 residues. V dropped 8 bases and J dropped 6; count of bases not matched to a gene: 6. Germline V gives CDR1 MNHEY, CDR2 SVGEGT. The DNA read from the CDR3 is TGTGCCAGCCTAGCGGGGATGGGGGATACG. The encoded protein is CASLAGMGDT. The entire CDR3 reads CASLAGMGDTQYF.

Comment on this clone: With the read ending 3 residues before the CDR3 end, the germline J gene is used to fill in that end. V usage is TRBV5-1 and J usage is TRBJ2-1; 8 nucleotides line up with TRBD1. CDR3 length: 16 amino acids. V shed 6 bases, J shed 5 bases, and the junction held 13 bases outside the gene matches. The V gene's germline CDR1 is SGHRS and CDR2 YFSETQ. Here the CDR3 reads CASMGAGDRGNNEQFF. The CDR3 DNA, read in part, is TGCGCCAGCATGGGCGCAGGCGACAGGGGAAACAATGAG.

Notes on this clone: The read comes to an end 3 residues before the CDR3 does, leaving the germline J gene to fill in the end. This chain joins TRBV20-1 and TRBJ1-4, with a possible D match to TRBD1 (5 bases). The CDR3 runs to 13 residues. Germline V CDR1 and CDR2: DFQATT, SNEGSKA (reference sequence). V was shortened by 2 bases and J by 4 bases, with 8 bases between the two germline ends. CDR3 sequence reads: CSARSGDNEKLFF. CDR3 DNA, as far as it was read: TGCAGTGCTAGATCGGGGGATAATGAAAAA.

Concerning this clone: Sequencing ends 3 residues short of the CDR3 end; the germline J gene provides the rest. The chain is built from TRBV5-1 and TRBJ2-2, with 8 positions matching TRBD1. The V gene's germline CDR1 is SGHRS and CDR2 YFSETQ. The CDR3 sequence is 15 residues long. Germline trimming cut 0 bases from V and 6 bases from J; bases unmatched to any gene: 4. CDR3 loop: CASSLVTGEAGELFF. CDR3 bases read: TGCGCCAGCAGCTTGGTGACAGGGGAGGCCGGGGAG.

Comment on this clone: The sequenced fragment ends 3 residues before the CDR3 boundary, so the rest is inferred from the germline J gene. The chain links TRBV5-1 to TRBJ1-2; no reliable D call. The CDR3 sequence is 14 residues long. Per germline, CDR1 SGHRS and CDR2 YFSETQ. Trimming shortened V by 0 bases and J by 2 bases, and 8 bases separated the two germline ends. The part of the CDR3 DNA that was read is TGCGCCAGCAGCTTGGAACAGCCAAACTATGGC. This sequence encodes CASSLEQPNYG. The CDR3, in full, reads CASSLEQPNYGYTF.

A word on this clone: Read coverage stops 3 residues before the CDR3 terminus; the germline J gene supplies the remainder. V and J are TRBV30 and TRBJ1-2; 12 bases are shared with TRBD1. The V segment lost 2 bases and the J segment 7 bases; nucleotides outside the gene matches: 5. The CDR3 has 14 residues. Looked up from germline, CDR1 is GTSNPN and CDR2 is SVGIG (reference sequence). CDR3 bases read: TGTGCCTGGAGTATGGGACAGGGGGCAGGTGGC. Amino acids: CAWSMGQGAGG. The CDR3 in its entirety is CAWSMGQGAGGYTF.

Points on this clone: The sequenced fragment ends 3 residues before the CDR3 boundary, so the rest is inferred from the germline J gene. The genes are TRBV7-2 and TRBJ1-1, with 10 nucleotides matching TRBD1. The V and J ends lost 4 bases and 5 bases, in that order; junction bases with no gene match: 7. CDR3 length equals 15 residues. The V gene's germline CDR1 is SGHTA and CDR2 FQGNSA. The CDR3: CASSYDRGPWTEAFF. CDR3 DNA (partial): TGTGCCAGCAGCTACGACAGGGGGCCGTGGACTGAA.

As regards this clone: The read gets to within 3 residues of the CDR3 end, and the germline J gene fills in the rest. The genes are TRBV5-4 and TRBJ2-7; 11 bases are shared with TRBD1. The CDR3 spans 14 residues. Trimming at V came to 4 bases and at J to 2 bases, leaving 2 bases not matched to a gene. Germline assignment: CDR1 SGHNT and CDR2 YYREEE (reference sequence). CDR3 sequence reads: CASSVDRGPYEQYF. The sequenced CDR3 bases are TGTGCCAGCAGCGTGGACAGGGGGCCCTACGAG.